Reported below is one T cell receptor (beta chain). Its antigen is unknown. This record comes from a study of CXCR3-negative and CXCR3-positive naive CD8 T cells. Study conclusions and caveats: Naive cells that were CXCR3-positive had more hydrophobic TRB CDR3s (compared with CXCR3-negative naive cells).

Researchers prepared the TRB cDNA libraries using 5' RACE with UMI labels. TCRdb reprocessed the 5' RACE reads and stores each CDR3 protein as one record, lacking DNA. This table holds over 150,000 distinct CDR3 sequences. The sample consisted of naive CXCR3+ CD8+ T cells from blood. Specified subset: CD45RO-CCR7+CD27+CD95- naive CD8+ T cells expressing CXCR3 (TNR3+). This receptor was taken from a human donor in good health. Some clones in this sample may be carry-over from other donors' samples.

CDR3 amino acids: CASSYSRDREAGYTF. J is TRBJ1-2 and V is TRBV6-6; TCRdb lists TRBD1, though no DNA is available to test this call. CDR1 and CDR2 from the germline V gene are MNHNY and SVGAGI (reference sequence). This CDR3 has 15 residues.